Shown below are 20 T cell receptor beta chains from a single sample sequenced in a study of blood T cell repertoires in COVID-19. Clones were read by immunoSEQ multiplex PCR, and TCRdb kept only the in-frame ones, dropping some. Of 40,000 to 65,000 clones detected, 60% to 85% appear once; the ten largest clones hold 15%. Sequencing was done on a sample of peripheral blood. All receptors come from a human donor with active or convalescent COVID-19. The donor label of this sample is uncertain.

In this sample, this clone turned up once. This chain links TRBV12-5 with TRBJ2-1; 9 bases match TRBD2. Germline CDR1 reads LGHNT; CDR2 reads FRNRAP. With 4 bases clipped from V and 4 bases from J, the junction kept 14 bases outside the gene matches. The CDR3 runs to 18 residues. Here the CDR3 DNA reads TGTGCTAGTGGTTCGCACCTAGGCCTAGCGGGGCCTTACAATGAGCAGTTCTTC. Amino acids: CASGSHLGLAGPYNEQFF. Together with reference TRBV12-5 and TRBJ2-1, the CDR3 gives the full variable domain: DARVTQTPRHKVTEMGQEVTMRCQPILGHNTVFWYRQTMMQGLELLAYFRNRAPLDDSGMPKDRFSAEMPDATLATLKIQPSEPRDSAVYFCASGSHLGLAGPYNEQFFGPGTRLTVL.

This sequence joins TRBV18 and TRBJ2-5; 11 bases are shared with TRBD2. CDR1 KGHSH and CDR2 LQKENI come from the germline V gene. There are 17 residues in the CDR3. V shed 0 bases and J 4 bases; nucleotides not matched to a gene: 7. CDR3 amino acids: CASSPPKLAGVGETQYF. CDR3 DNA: TGTGCCAGCTCACCACCGAAACTAGCGGGAGTTGGAGAGACCCAGTACTTC.

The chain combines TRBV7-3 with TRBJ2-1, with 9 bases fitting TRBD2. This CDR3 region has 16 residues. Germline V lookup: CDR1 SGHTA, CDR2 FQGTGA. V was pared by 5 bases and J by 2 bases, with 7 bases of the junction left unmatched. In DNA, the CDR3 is TGTGCCAGCAGCGCCAAGGCGGGAGGGGCCTACAATGAGCAGTTCTTC. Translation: CASSAKAGGAYNEQFF.

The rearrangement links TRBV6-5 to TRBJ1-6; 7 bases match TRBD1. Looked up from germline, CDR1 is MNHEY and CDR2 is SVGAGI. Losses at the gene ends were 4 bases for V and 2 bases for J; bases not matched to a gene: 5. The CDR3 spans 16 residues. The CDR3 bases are TGTGCCAGCAGTTGGAGACAGGGCGCCTATAATTCACCCCTCCACTTT. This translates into CASSWRQGAYNSPLHF.

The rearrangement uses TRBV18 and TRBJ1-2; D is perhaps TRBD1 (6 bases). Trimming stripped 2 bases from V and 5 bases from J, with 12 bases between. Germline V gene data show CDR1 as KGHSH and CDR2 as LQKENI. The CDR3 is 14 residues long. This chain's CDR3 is CASSPGPGDYGYTF. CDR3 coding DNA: TGTGCCAGCTCACCAGGTCCAGGGGATTATGGCTACACCTTC. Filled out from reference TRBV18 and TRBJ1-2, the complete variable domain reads NAGVMQNPRHLVRRRGQEARLRCSPMKGHSHVYWYRQLPEEGLKFMVYLQKENIIDESGMPKERFSAEFPKEGPSILRIQQVVRGDSAAYFCASSPGPGDYGYTFGSGTRLTVV.

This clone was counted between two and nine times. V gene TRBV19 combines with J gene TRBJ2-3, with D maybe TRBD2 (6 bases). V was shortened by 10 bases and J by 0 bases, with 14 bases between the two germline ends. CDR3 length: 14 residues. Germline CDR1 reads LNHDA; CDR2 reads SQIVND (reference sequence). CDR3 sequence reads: CATRRGPSTDTQYF. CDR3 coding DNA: TGTGCCACCAGGCGGGGCCCGAGCACAGATACGCAGTATTTT.

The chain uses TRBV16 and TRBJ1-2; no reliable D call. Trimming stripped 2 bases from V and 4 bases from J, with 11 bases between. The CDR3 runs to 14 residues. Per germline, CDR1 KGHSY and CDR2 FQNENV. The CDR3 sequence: CASSQGGQSYGYTF. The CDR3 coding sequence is TGTGCCAGCAGCCAAGGAGGCCAGAGCTATGGCTACACCTTC.

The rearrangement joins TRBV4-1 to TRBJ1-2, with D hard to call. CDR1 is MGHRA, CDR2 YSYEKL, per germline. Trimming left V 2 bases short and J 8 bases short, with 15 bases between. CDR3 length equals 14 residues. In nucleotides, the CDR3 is TGCGCCAGCAGCCAACAGGAGGCCGACGGGGGCTACACCTTC. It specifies CASSQQEADGGYTF.

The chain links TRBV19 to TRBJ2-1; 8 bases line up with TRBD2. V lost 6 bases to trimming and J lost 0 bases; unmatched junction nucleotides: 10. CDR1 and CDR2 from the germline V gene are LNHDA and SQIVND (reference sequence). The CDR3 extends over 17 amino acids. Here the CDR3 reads CASRQTSETLSYNEQFF. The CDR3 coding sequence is TGTGCCAGTAGGCAGACTAGCGAGACACTCTCCTACAATGAGCAGTTCTTC.

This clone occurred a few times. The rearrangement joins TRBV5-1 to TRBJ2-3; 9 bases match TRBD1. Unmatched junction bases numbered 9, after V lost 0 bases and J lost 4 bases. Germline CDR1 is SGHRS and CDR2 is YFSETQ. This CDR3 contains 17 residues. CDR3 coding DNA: TGCGCCAGCAGCTTGGAAGGGACAGGGACGGTTGCAGATACGCAGTATTTT. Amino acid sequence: CASSLEGTGTVADTQYF.

This CDR3 is CASSFQGTGGYTF. CDR3 bases: TGTGCCAGCAGCTTTCAGGGGACAGGTGGCTACACCTTC. The J gene is TRBJ1-2, the V gene TRBV7-2; TRBD1 matches at 8 bases. Germline V CDR1 and CDR2: SGHTA, FQGNSA. This CDR3 spans 13 amino acids. V dropped 3 bases and J dropped 7; count of bases not matched to a gene: 4. Based on the CDR3 plus reference TRBV7-2 and TRBJ1-2, the full variable domain is GAGVSQSPSNKVTEKGKDVELRCDPISGHTALYWYRQSLGQGLEFLIYFQGNSAPDKSGLPSDRFSAERTGGSVSTLTIQRTQQEDSAVYLCASSFQGTGGYTFGSGTRLTVV.

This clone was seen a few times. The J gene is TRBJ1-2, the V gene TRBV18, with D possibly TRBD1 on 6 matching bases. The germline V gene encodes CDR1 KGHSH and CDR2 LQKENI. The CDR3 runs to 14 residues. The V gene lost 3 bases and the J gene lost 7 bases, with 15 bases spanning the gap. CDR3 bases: TGTGCCAGCTCACCCGACTCGGGAGGGGGTGGCTACACCTTC. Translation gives CASSPDSGGGGYTF.

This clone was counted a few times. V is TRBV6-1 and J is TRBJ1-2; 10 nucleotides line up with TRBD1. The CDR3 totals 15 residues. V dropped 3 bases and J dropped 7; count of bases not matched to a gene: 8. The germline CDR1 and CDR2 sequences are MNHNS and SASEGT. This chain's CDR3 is CASSEAGTGVVGYTF. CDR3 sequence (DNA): TGTGCCAGCAGTGAGGCCGGGACAGGGGTTGTTGGCTACACCTTC.

CDR3 sequence (DNA): TGTGCCAGCAGCAAAGTTTTGGACGGGATCATAGGGAATCAGCCCCAGCATTTT. Protein: CASSKVLDGIIGNQPQHF. The chain uses TRBV21-1 and TRBJ1-5. TRBV21-1 is shown as a pseudogene. The CDR3 is 18 residues long.

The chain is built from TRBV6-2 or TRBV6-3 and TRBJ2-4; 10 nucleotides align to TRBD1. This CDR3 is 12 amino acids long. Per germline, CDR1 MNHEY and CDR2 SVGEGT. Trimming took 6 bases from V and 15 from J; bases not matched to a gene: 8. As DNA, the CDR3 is TGTGCCAGCAGCCCCGGACAGGGGGTCGGGTACTTC. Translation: CASSPGQGVGYF.

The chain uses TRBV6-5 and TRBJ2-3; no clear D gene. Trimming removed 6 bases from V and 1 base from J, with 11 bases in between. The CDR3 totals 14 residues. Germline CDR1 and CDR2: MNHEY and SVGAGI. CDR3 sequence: CASRTREGTDTQYF. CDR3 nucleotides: TGTGCCAGCAGAACGCGAGAGGGCACAGATACGCAGTATTTT.

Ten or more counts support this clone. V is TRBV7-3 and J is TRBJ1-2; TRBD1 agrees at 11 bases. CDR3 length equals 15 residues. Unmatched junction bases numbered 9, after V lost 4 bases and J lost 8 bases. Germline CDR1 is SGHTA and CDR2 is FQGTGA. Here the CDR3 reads CASSSNPGQGVGYTF. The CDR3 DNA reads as TGTGCCAGCAGCTCGAACCCGGGACAGGGGGTCGGCTACACCTTC.

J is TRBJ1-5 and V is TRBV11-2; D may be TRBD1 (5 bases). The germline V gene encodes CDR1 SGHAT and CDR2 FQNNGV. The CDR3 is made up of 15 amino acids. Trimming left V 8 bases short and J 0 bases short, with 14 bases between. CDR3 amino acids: CASSLGDSSNQPQHF. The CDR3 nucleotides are TGTGCCAGCTCATTAGGCGACAGTAGCAATCAGCCCCAGCATTTT.

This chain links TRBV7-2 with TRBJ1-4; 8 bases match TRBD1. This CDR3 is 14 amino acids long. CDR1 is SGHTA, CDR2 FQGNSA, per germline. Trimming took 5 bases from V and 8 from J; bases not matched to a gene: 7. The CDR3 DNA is TGTGCCAGCAGCATTGGACAGGGAAGGGAAAAACTGTTTTTT. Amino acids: CASSIGQGREKLFF.

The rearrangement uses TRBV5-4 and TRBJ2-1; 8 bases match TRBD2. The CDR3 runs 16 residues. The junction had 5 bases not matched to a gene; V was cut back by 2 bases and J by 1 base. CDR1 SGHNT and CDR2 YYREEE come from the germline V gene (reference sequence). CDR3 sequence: CASSLQTSASYNEQFF. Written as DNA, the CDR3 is TGTGCCAGCAGCTTACAGACTAGCGCTTCCTACAATGAGCAGTTCTTC.